The 22 T cell receptor beta chains listed next were all sequenced from one sample in a study of memory B cells and T cells in multiple sclerosis (dated by TCRdb to the late 2010s). After CFSE-labeled PBMCs were cultured without any stimulus, the autoproliferating (CFSEdim) and non-proliferating (CFSEhi) T cell fractions were each sequenced on their own. A total of 5x10^7 CFSE-labeled PBMCs were cultured for seven to eight days without stimulus, and replicate wells were then pooled. Antigens for these TCRs are unknown. The library was built by means of the immunoSEQ multiplex PCR assay. The table was pulled from immuneACCESS by TCRdb, which kept in-frame rearrangements only. Such tables lose some clones; where checked, under half of the loss comes from unresolved V genes, and the rest has no known cause. This sample lists about 32,000 clones; roughly 83% were detected once. The ten largest clonotypes hold approximately 2.4% of the sample.

Sequencing input: PBMCs from blood kept in culture. Receptors were obtained from a human donor with multiple sclerosis.

This chain connects TRBV19 to TRBJ2-2; D unclear. CDR3 size: 12 residues. V was cut by 8 bases and J by 2 bases, with 6 bases left in between. CDR1 and CDR2 (germline): LNHDA, SQIVND (reference sequence). The CDR3 is CASSTNTGELFF. For the CDR3, the DNA is TGTGCCAGTTCGACAAACACCGGGGAGCTGTTTTTT. The full variable domain, completed using reference TRBV19 and TRBJ2-2, is DGGITQSPKYLFRKEGQNVTLSCEQNLNHDAMYWYRQDPGQGLRLIYYSQIVNDFQKGDIAEGYSVSREKKESFPLTVTSAQKNPTAFYLCASSTNTGELFFGEGSRLTVL.

This clone came up a few times. The rearrangement links TRBV7-9 to TRBJ1-5; D call uncertain. CDR1 and CDR2 (germline): SEHNR, FQNEAQ (reference sequence). The CDR3 extends over 12 amino acids. Trimming removed 6 bases at V and 5 bases at J, with 8 bases between. CDR3 residues: CASRIGDQPQHF. The CDR3 DNA follows: TGTGCCAGCAGAATCGGCGATCAGCCCCAGCATTTT.

The rearrangement links TRBV6-1 to TRBJ2-5; D assignment may be TRBD1 or TRBD2 (5 bases each). The J call may be wrong; the DNA end is better matched by TRBJ2-7. The CDR3 consists of 14 residues. CDR1 and CDR2 (germline): MNHNS, SASEGT. The CDR3 protein is CASKPGPSSYEQYF. The CDR3 nucleotides are TGTGCCAGCAAACCGGGACCAAGCTCCTACGAGCAGTACTTC.

The rearrangement uses TRBV15 and TRBJ2-5; weak D call: TRBD1 (6 bases). Germline values: CDR1 LNHNV, CDR2 YYDKDF (reference sequence). The CDR3 consists of 14 residues. Trimming removed 6 bases at V and 5 bases at J, with 16 bases between. CDR3 sequence: CATRVQGLGETQYF. The CDR3 region has the DNA TGTGCCACCAGGGTGCAGGGGCTTGGGGAGACCCAGTACTTC.

This chain links TRBV6-6 with TRBJ2-7; 7 bases align to TRBD2. The junction had 7 bases not matched to a gene; V was cut back by 11 bases and J by 3 bases. The CDR3 runs 12 residues. Germline CDR1 and CDR2: MNHNY and SVGAGI (reference sequence). The CDR3 loop is CAVQGGDYEQYF. The CDR3, as DNA: TGTGCCGTCCAGGGAGGGGACTACGAGCAGTACTTC.

V usage is TRBV27 and J usage is TRBJ2-1; D is unresolved. The CDR3 is 13 residues long. Trimming removed 0 bases at V and 5 bases at J, with 5 bases between. Germline assignment: CDR1 MNHEY and CDR2 SMNVEV (reference sequence). CDR3 DNA sequence: TGTGCCAGCAGTTTATCAAGGGACAATGAGCAGTTCTTC. This gives the protein CASSLSRDNEQFF.

This rearrangement joins TRBV5-1 to TRBJ1-5; D remains ambiguous. Germline values: CDR1 SGHRS, CDR2 YFSETQ. V gave up 0 bases and J gave up 0 bases, with 7 bases separating them. This CDR3 is built from 15 residues. CDR3: CASSLGDRSNQPQHF. The CDR3 bases are TGCGCCAGCAGCTTGGGGGATCGTAGCAATCAGCCCCAGCATTTT.

The chain recombines TRBV19 with TRBJ1-1, with 9 bases fitting TRBD1. CDR3 length: 15 residues. Germline V gives CDR1 LNHDA, CDR2 SQIVND (reference sequence). The ends lost 7 bases at V and 5 bases at J; junction bases unmatched: 11. The CDR3 protein is CASKWTGEGNTEAFF. CDR3 nucleotides: TGTGCCAGTAAATGGACAGGGGAAGGGAATACTGAAGCTTTCTTT.

The chain employs TRBV27 and TRBJ2-7, with TRBD2 matching over 13 bases. V lost 4 bases, J lost 2 bases, and 17 bases stayed unmatched. The CDR3 extends over 20 amino acids. The germline V gene has CDR1 MNHEY and CDR2 SMNVEV (reference sequence). The DNA for the CDR3 is TGTGCCAGCAGTTCCAGGGGGGGGCGACTAGCGGGGGGCCTGCCCTACGAGCAGTACTTC. It specifies CASSSRGGRLAGGLPYEQYF.

The CDR3 DNA reads as TGTGCCAGCTCACCACCGGGGACTAGCGTGTACGAGCAGTACTTC. It is translated as CASSPPGTSVYEQYF. The rearrangement links TRBV18 to TRBJ2-7; 10 nucleotides align to TRBD2. The V segment lost 0 bases and the J segment 4 bases; nucleotides outside the gene matches: 3. Germline V CDR1 and CDR2: KGHSH, LQKENI. This CDR3 is 15 amino acids long.

The J gene is TRBJ2-1, the V gene TRBV7-2; 10 bases line up with TRBD1. The germline V gene encodes CDR1 SGHTA and CDR2 FQGNSA. With V trimmed by 3 bases and J by 3 bases, 5 bases remained unmatched. The CDR3 consists of 16 residues. The CDR3 reads CASSLAGTGDYNEQFF. DNA of the CDR3: TGTGCCAGCAGCTTGGCCGGGACAGGGGACTACAATGAGCAGTTCTTC.

V and J are TRBV7-8 and TRBJ2-2; D is possibly TRBD2 (5 bases). Trimming removed 1 base at V and 4 bases at J, with 13 bases between. The CDR3 loop spans 16 amino acids. Germline values: CDR1 SGHVS, CDR2 FQNEAQ. The CDR3 here is CASSLGPLGSTGELFF. The CDR3 DNA reads TGTGCCAGCAGCTTAGGGCCATTGGGGAGCACCGGGGAGCTGTTTTTT.

The V gene is TRBV13, the J gene TRBJ1-2, with a tentative D call TRBD1 (6 bases). Per germline, CDR1 PRHDT and CDR2 FYEKMQ (reference sequence). The CDR3 is 16 amino acids. Trimming cost V 3 bases and J 2 bases, with 16 bases left between them. CDR3 amino acids: CASSFWGQGGNYGYTF. Written as DNA, the CDR3 is TGTGCCAGCAGCTTTTGGGGGCAGGGAGGAAACTATGGCTACACCTTC.

The chain employs TRBV2 and TRBJ2-7; either TRBD1 or TRBD2 may fit D (5 bases each). This CDR3 comprises 13 residues. Deletions cut 4 bases from V and 1 base from J, with 8 bases between. Germline V gives CDR1 SNHLY, CDR2 FYNNEI. The CDR3 region is CASSVGASYEQYF. The CDR3 region has the DNA TGTGCCAGCAGTGTCGGGGCTTCCTACGAGCAGTACTTC. Full variable domain (rest looked up from reference TRBV2 and TRBJ2-7): EPEVTQTPSHQVTQMGQEVILRCVPISNHLYFYWYRQILGQKVEFLVSFYNNEISEKSEIFDDQFSVERPDGSNFTLKIRSTKLEDSAMYFCASSVGASYEQYFGPGTRLTVT.

The V and J genes are TRBV15 and TRBJ2-3; D may match TRBD1 or TRBD2 (5 bases each). Germline loops: CDR1 LNHNV, CDR2 YYDKDF (reference sequence). V was trimmed by 0 bases and J by 4 bases, leaving 11 bases between them. This CDR3 spans 15 amino acids. In nucleotides, the CDR3 is TGTGCCACCAGCAGAGAGGGGGAGCGGCCAGATACGCAGTATTTT. Its translation: CATSREGERPDTQYF.

The CDR3 reads CASSADRFHTEAFF. The CDR3 nucleotides read TGTGCCAGCAGCGCGGACAGATTTCACACTGAAGCTTTCTTT. The V and J genes are TRBV7-8 and TRBJ1-1; perhaps TRBD1 as D (6 bases). With 5 bases removed from V and 3 bases from J, the gap between germline ends came to 13 bases. Per the germline V gene, CDR1 is SGHVS and CDR2 is FQNEAQ. This CDR3 has 14 amino acids.

This clone was detected only a few times. The chain has TRBV5-1 and TRBJ2-7; the D gene is possibly TRBD1 (6 bases). Germline V gene data show CDR1 as SGHRS and CDR2 as YFSETQ. V lost 0 bases and J lost 5, with 9 bases in between. The CDR3 sequence is 13 residues long. The CDR3: CASSLDRADEQYF. The CDR3 coding sequence is TGCGCCAGCAGCTTGGACAGGGCGGACGAGCAGTACTTC.

V and J are TRBV6-1 and TRBJ2-3, with TRBD2 matching 9 bases. The CDR3 has 16 amino acids. Germline V gene lookup returns CDR1 MNHNS and CDR2 SASEGT. Trimming at V came to 4 bases and at J to 7 bases, leaving 12 bases not matched to a gene. In DNA, the CDR3 is TGTGCCAGCAGTGGGGGACTAGCTGCCTTTCTAAATACGCAGTATTTT. Translating gives CASSGGLAAFLNTQYF.

CDR3 nucleotide sequence: TGCGCCAGCAGCCAACTGCGGGCGTTCTTC. Translating gives CASSQLRAFF. The V gene is TRBV4-1, the J gene TRBJ2-1; maybe TRBD2 (5 bases). The CDR3 consists of 10 residues. Germline V lookup: CDR1 MGHRA, CDR2 YSYEKL. V was shortened by 2 bases and J by 15 bases, with 8 bases between the two germline ends.

The CDR3 coding sequence is TGTGCCACTAGGACTAGCGCCTACACAGATACGCAGTATTTT. Translated: CATRTSAYTDTQYF. The rearrangement uses TRBV6-1 and TRBJ2-3; 9 bases map to TRBD2. Losses at the gene ends were 10 bases for V and 2 bases for J; bases not matched to a gene: 7. CDR3 size: 14 residues. The germline V gene has CDR1 MNHNS and CDR2 SASEGT.

The rearrangement joins TRBV27 to TRBJ2-7; no clear D. The germline V and J ends were trimmed by 2 bases and 0 bases, with 5 bases remaining between them. CDR1 is MNHEY, CDR2 SMNVEV, per germline (reference sequence). The CDR3 is 13 residues long. CDR3 in amino acids: CASSLLISYEQYF. CDR3 DNA sequence: TGTGCCAGCAGTTTACTCATCTCCTACGAGCAGTACTTC.

The V and J genes are TRBV28 and TRBJ2-1; D uncertain. Per germline, CDR1 MDHEN and CDR2 SYDVKM. Trimming cost V 3 bases and J 5 bases, with 2 bases left between them. The CDR3 is 11 amino acids. The CDR3 sequence: CASSFNNEQFF. The DNA of the CDR3 is TGTGCCAGCAGTTTTAACAATGAGCAGTTCTTC.